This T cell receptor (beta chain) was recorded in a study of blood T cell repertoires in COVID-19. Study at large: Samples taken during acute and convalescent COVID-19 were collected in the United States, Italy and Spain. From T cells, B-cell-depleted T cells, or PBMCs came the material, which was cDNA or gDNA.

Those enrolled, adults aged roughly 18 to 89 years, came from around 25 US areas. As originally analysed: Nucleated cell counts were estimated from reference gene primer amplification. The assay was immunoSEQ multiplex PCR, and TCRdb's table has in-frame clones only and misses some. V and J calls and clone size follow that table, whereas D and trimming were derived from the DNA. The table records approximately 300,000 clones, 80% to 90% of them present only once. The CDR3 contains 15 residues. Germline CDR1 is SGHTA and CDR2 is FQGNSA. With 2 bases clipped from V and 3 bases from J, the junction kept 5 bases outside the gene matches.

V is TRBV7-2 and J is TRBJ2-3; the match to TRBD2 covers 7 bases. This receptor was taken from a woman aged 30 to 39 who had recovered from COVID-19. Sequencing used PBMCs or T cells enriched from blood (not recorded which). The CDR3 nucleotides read TGTGCCAGCAGCTTAATCGGGACTACTACAGATACGCAGTATTTT. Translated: CASSLIGTTTDTQYF. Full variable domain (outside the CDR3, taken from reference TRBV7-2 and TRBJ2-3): GAGVSQSPSNKVTEKGKDVELRCDPISGHTALYWYRQSLGQGLEFLIYFQGNSAPDKSGLPSDRFSAERTGGSVSTLTIQRTQQEDSAVYLCASSLIGTTTDTQYFGPGTRLTVL.